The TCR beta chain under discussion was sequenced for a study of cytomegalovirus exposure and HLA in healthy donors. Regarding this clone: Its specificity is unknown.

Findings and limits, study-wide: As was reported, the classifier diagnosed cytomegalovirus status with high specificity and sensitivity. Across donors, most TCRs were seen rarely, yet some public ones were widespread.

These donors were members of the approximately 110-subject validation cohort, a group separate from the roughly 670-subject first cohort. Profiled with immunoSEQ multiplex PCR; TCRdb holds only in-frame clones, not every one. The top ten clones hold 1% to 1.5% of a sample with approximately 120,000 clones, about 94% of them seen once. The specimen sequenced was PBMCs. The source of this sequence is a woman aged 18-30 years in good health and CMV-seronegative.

The CDR3 reads CASSSGGNTEAFF. In DNA form, the CDR3 reads TGTGCCAGCAGCTCAGGGGGGAACACTGAAGCTTTCTTT. This chain uses TRBV7-9 with TRBJ1-1, with 7 bases lining up with TRBD1. Germline V gene lookup returns CDR1 SEHNR and CDR2 FQNEAQ (reference sequence). J gave up 1 base and V 4 bases, and 0 bases lay outside the gene matches. CDR3 length: 13 amino acids. Full variable domain (remainder filled in from reference TRBV7-9 and TRBJ1-1): DTGVSQNPRHKITKRGQNVTFRCDPISEHNRLYWYRQTLGQGPEFLTYFQNEAQLEKSRLLSDRFSAERPKGSFSTLEIQRTEQGDSAMYLCASSSGGNTEAFFGQGTRLTVV.